The table lists the clone carrying this T cell receptor beta chain with a count of one. Its target is not known. Use of 60 Vbeta and 13 Jbeta primers characterized the PCR. The data were produced by immunoSEQ multiplex PCR, yet TCRdb's version contains in-frame clones alone and is incomplete. This sample has 75,000 to 80,000 clones, with around 65% found just once. The data were taken from a study of cytomegalovirus exposure and HLA in healthy donors. Notes on the study in general: The analysis excluded some indistinguishable V segments, including TRBV6-2 and TRBV6-3. Reports indicate that TCR beta sequences accurately predicted the HLA-A and HLA-B alleles of most subjects.

Germline V gene sequence: CDR1 SQVTM, CDR2 ANQGSEA. This CDR3 is built from 12 residues. This clonotype originated in a man aged 55 to 70 in good health and CMV-seropositive. Material: PBMCs. The gene calls are TRBV29-1 and TRBJ2-5; D might be TRBD1 (5 bases). The J call may not be correct, given that the DNA end is closer to TRBJ2-7. CDR3 coding DNA: TGCAGCGTTGGTGTCAGACAGTACGAGCAGTACTTC. Translation gives CSVGVRQYEQYF.